This T cell receptor beta chain is drawn from a study of cytomegalovirus exposure and HLA in healthy donors (dated by TCRdb to about 2017). For context, the study as a whole: According to an earlier analysis of a few hundred of the donors, 150 million to 200 million T cells yielded 120 million or so unique TCR beta sequences and 276 Gb of sequence data. An early release that covered more than 550 HLA-typed donors contained approximately 300 gigabases of sequencing data and some 87 million unique TCR sequences. The genetic ancestry cluster associated with self-reported Caucasian donors included 80% to 90% of the roughly 360 genotyped donors. The study was designed to test whether signatures of past pathogen exposure could be identified by cataloging public T cell receptors. The study profiled the T cell repertoires of hundreds of subjects by immunosequencing and related them to cytomegalovirus serostatus. Along with the roughly 700-subject first cohort, a separate validation cohort of over a hundred different subjects was used. High-throughput TCR immunosequencing, statistical association of individual TCRs with disease status, and machine learning were combined to predict cytomegalovirus infection status. To study patterns of TCR occurrence, a later analysis re-analyzed previously published TCR beta repertoires from more than 550 donors and added high-resolution HLA genotyping. Rather than using new phenotypic data, the later analysis identified candidate immune exposures from TCR beta sequences and from how often those sequences occurred across donors. To decide whether each TCR beta V gene segment behaved as functional or pseudogenic, an earlier analysis of approximately 590 of the donors relied on high-throughput TCR beta sequencing. Donor age, sex, ethnicity and CMV serostatus were compiled alongside the repertoire data. Genome-wide SNP genotypes for about 65% of the 666 donors were used in a later genetic analysis, which treated that subset as a discovery cohort. Every discovery cohort repertoire had been produced on one sequencing platform. HLA typing included class I and class II loci at four-digit resolution. The number of donors typed differed by locus, with about 629-640 for A, B, C, DRB1 and DQB1, roughly 520 for DQA1, approximately 570 for DPA1, and under 490 for DPB1. A few DR-DQ haplotypes were handled as single units for association and clustering because linkage in the cohort was strong. Among 350 to 400 genotyped donors of the cohort, an average of approximately 240,000 unique TCR beta nucleotide sequences were sequenced per donor, around 18% of them non-productive. The paper's findings and limits, for the study overall: According to the authors, the approach could potentially be generalized to other disease states and immunological phenotypes. The classifier was reported to diagnose cytomegalovirus status with high specificity and sensitivity in both the original cohort and the validation cohort. In a later analysis, some 18,000 TCR beta sequences were associated with specific HLA alleles at a false discovery rate of 0.05. A further reported finding was that TCR beta sequences accurately predicted the HLA-A and HLA-B alleles for most subjects in the first cohort. The only immune exposure information available for the cohort was CMV serostatus. Most TCR sequences were seen in very few donors, while some public TCRs were found in many individuals. Assigning TCR associations to individual alleles was difficult when HLA alleles, especially DR and DQ, strongly co-occurred. A few of the identified cytomegalovirus-associated TCR beta chains were confirmed in vitro to be specific for cytomegalovirus antigens. Compared with the roughly 670-donor mean, donors in an Asian-associated ancestry cluster had fewer N-insertions in productive TCRs, according to a later genetic analysis. In an earlier analysis of a few hundred of the donors, most TCR beta V segments were observed in productive rearrangements about 87% or about 30% of the time, broadly matching IMGT annotations. In a later analysis, most CMV-associated TCR beta chains were found to appear HLA-restricted, with HLA associations seemingly driven largely by CMV exposure. In the study, 150 to 200 TCR beta chains were listed as associated with cytomegalovirus. Because counts were too low, seventeen rarely observed V segments, including chromosome 9 orphons, were left out of the earlier analysis of several hundred of the donors. The presence/absence analyses assumed that sequencing depth was roughly uniform across donors, and that assumption may not be true. In a later analysis, the rate of TCR association differed among HLA loci, with DRB1 alleles having the most associated TCRs and HLA-C alleles having the fewest. Linkage disequilibrium might explain the correlated functional status among segregating V segments, but an unknown experimental factor could not be ruled out. HLA typing was unavailable for some donors at each locus, so association tests used only the typed subset. According to a later analysis, parvovirus B19, influenza, CMV and Epstein-Barr virus appeared linked to several top co-occurrence clusters. In this cohort, only TCR beta chains were sequenced, and detectable features were limited by the absence of alpha or paired-chain data. V-gene and J-gene trimming of TCR beta chains was associated with a missense DCLRE1C variant in a later genetic analysis, and the association was replicated in an independent cohort. The sequencing pipeline was judged likely to have produced a cluster of highly shared sequence variants as a technical artifact. A later analysis found that HLA-associated TCR beta chains were more clonally expanded and had lower generation probabilities than equally common non-associated chains.

The cohort was made up of about 610 healthy bone marrow donors. Cohort members were all nominally healthy when sampled, although unrecorded immune exposures were likely present. The donor was CMV seropositive and belonged to the group of 250 to 350 seropositive cohort members. Each donor provided a peripheral blood sample, and peripheral blood mononuclear cells were used for TCR beta sequencing. Genomic DNA was extracted from the blood cell samples with the Qiagen DNeasy Blood Extraction Kit. The count of this clone is one. Which antigen it targets is not known. Base qualities were left out, and no much larger clone turns up one base away. The library was produced with the immunoSEQ multiplex PCR assay. For the multiplex PCR, a mixture combining 60 forward primers for TCR Vbeta segments and 13 reverse primers for TCR Jbeta segments was used. Amplification of the CDR3 region of rearranged TCR beta genes was performed with a multiplex PCR assay on genomic DNA. On the Illumina HiSeq System, the amplified TCR beta libraries were sequenced as 87-base-pair reads. The authors' pipeline ran thus. In a later analysis, some 80 million unique TCR beta chains were counted across the approximately 620 repertoires, and roughly 11 million of these chains were shared by at least two donors. Raw reads were error-corrected and collapsed into unique sequences by a nearest-neighbor algorithm in which closely related sequences were merged to remove PCR and sequencing errors. To assign V, D and J gene segments, CDR3 sequences were aligned to IMGT reference sequences. Each retained sequence needed at least a six-nucleotide match to both a V gene segment and a J gene segment. A rearrangement was called productive if the CDR3 had no stop codons and remained in frame with V and J, and every other rearrangement was called non-productive. CDR3 was defined by IMGT convention, running from the second conserved V-encoded cysteine to the conserved J-encoded phenylalanine. Sequences without an unambiguous match to a single V gene segment were excluded from the earlier analysis of approximately 600 of the donors. An earlier analysis of 500 to 700 of the donors classified V segments as functional when productive rearrangements were above 56.7% and as segregating when the standard deviation between donors was above 5%. To diagnose cytomegalovirus status from the catalog of TCR beta chain sequences, a statistical classification framework was built. V and J gene assignment, in a later analysis, came from comparing TCR nucleotide sequences with IMGT/GENE-DB human TR gene sequences. A later analysis assigned CDR3 sequences and most-parsimonious VDJ recombination scenarios with the TCRdist pipeline. In a later analysis, each TCR beta chain was defined by its CDR3 amino acid sequence together with its V-gene family, and reads without a unique V-gene family were excluded. To address suspected cross-contamination and a sequencing artifact, a later analysis removed a few hundred highly shared, low-generation-probability nucleotide sequences. A later analysis calculated a clonal expansion index for each public chain from normalized within-repertoire ranks of inferred template counts. A later analysis computed generation probabilities with a VDJ recombination model fitted to out-of-frame rearrangements, and checked the results against IGoR. A later analysis scored TCR-TCR, TCR-HLA and TCR-CMV co-occurrence with hypergeometric tests, applying a repertoire-size bias correction to TCR pairs. In a later analysis, false discovery rates were estimated by permuting HLA or CMV assignments 20 times. In a later analysis, co-occurring TCRs were grouped with DBSCAN, and TCRdist sequence similarity was added when clustering was performed within HLA-allele-positive subsets. Repertoires with fewer than 30,000 or more than 120,000 public chains were left out of co-occurrence clustering, as were four to six repertoires with anomalous nucleotide sharing. In TCRdb, the immuneACCESS table is reduced to in-frame sequences with V and J assigned. These tables do not hold every clone; where another copy was compared, an unresolved V gene accounts for under half, and the others remain unexplained. V and J calls plus clone size are reproduced from that table; the DNA served to infer D and trimming. The sample profile shows about 130,000 clones; roughly 74% of them were found once. The biggest ten clones account for approximately 6% of the sample.

Input material: PBMCs. The clonotype comes from a woman in her forties or fifties in good health and CMV-seropositive.

The CDR3 reads as follows: CASSETGKAEAFF. The nucleotides read TGTGCCAGTAGCGAAACAGGGAAAGCTGAAGCTTTCTTT. The V and J genes are TRBV19 and TRBJ1-1; D gene: possibly TRBD1, on 6 matching bases. A distance of 14 bases separates the germline ends of V and J, which lose 6 bases and 6 bases respectively. Taken from cysteine to phenylalanine, the CDR3 has 13 residues. The CDR3 DNA has 39 bases and is translated from base 1. The germline V gene (reference sequence) supplies CDR1 LNHDA and CDR2 SQIVND. Full variable domain (CDR3 extended with the reference TRBV19 and TRBJ1-1 proteins): DGGITQSPKYLFRKEGQNVTLSCEQNLNHDAMYWYRQDPGQGLRLIYYSQIVNDFQKGDIAEGYSVSREKKESFPLTVTSAQKNPTAFYLCASSETGKAEAFFGQGTRLTVV.